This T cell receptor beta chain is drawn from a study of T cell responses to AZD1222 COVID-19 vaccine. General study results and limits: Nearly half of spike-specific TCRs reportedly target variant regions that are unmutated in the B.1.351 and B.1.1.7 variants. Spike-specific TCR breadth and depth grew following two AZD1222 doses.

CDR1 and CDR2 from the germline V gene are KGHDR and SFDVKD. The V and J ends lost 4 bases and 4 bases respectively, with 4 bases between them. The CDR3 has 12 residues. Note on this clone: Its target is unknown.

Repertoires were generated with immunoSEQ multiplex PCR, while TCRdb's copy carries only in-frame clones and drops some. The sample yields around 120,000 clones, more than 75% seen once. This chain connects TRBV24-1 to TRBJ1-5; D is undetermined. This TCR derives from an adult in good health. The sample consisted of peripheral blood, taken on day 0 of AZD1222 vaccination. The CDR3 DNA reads TGTGCCACCAGTGACTTTAATCAGCCCCAGCATTTT. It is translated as CATSDFNQPQHF.